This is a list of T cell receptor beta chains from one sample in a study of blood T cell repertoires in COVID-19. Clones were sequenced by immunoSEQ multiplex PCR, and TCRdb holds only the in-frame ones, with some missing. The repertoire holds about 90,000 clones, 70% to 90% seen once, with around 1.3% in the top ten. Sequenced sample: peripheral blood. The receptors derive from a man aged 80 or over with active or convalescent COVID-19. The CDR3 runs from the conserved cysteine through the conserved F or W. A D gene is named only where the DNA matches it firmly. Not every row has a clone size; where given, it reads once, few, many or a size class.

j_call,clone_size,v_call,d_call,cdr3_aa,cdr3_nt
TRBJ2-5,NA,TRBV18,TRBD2,CASSHIAGAGQETQYF,TGTGCCAGCTCACATATAGCGGGAGCCGGCCAAGAGACCCAGTACTTC
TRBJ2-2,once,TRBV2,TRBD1,CARGDRGFAGELFF,TGTGCCAGGGGGGACAGGGGGTTCGCCGGGGAGCTGTTTTTT
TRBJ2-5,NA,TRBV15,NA,CATSRDRLVETQYF,TGTGCCACCAGCAGAGATCGGCTAGTTGAGACCCAGTACTTC
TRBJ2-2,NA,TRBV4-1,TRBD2,CASSQAWTSGSTTGELFF,TGCGCCAGCAGCCAGGCTTGGACTAGCGGGAGTACAACCGGGGAGCTGTTTTTT
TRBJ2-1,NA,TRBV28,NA,CASTIRGNGRREQFF,TGTGCCAGCACAATAAGGGGGAACGGCCGTCGTGAGCAGTTCTTC
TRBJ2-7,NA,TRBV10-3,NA,CAISEPPSNEQYF,TGTGCCATCAGTGAGCCCCCAAGCAACGAGCAGTACTTC
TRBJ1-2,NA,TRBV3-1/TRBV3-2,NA,CASSQGEGGIGYTF,TGTGCCAGCAGCCAAGGCGAAGGGGGTATTGGCTACACCTTC
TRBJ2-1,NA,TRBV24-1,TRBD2,CATSDLRTSGSKDEQFF,TGTGCCACCAGTGATTTGAGGACTAGCGGGAGTAAGGATGAGCAGTTCTTC
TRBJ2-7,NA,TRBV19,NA,CASSIGVYGTNEQYF,TGTGCCAGTAGTATCGGAGTGTATGGCACCAACGAGCAGTACTTC
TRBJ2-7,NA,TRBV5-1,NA,CASSLGEVFEQYF,TGCGCCAGCAGCTTAGGGGAGGTCTTCGAGCAGTACTTC
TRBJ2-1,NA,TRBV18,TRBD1,CASSPLSTGGLDEQFF,TGTGCCAGCTCACCACTTTCGACAGGGGGCTTGGATGAGCAGTTCTTC
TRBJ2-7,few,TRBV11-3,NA,CASSSGYEQYF,TGTGCCAGCAGCTCAGGGTACGAGCAGTACTTC
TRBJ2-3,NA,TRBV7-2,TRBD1,CASSLDRVPALSTDTQYF,TGTGCCAGCAGCCTCGACAGGGTCCCCGCCCTGAGCACAGATACGCAGTATTTT
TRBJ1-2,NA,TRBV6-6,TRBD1,CASSPTGGRDGYTF,TGTGCCAGCAGCCCGACAGGGGGGCGCGATGGCTACACCTTC
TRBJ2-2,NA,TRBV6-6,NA,CASRQDGTGELFF,TGTGCCAGCAGACAGGACGGAACCGGGGAGCTGTTTTTT
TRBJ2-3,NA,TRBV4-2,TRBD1,CASSQGTGGTDTQYF,TGTGCCAGCAGCCAAGGGACAGGGGGCACAGATACGCAGTATTTT
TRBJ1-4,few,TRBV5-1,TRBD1,CASSSGQAWANEKLFF,TGCGCCAGCAGCTCAGGACAGGCCTGGGCTAATGAAAAACTGTTTTTT
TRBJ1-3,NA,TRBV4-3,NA,CASSQATGGNTIYF,TGCGCCAGCAGCCAAGCAACAGGTGGAAACACCATATATTTT